Presented here are 20 T cell receptor beta chains from one specimen sequenced in a study of somatic mutations in cytotoxic T cells in rheumatoid arthritis. Clones were read by immunoSEQ multiplex PCR, and TCRdb kept only the in-frame ones, dropping some. The table records some 21,000 clones, more than 80% of them present only once. The sequenced sample was CD8+ T cells sorted from blood. These receptors all stem from an adult with rheumatoid arthritis.

J is TRBJ1-1 and V is TRBV4-1, with no clear D. The V and J ends lost 3 bases and 1 base respectively, with 9 bases between them. This CDR3 has 14 amino acids. Germline V gene lookup returns CDR1 MGHRA and CDR2 YSYEKL. For the CDR3, the DNA is TGCGCCAGCAGCCAGAGTTCGGCGAACACTGAAGCTTTCTTT. This translates into CASSQSSANTEAFF.

The CDR3 sequence is CATSGGTGANEQYF. DNA for the CDR3: TGTGCCACCAGCGGTGGGACAGGGGCGAACGAGCAGTACTTC. This chain joins TRBV15 and TRBJ2-7; 10 bases map to TRBD1. V shed 5 bases and J 5 bases; nucleotides not matched to a gene: 6. Looked up from germline, CDR1 is LNHNV and CDR2 is YYDKDF (reference sequence). The CDR3 loop spans 14 amino acids.

This CDR3 reads CASSYSGNYGYTF. In DNA, the CDR3 is TGTGCCAGCAGTTACTCGGGGAACTATGGCTACACCTTC. The chain carries TRBV6-5 and TRBJ1-2, with unresolved D. Germline assignment: CDR1 MNHEY and CDR2 SVGAGI. Trimming pared 0 bases from V and 2 bases from J, leaving 4 bases between. This CDR3 region has 13 residues.

The rearrangement links TRBV9 to TRBJ2-2; D may be TRBD1 (6 bases). CDR1 and CDR2 from the germline V gene are SGDLS and YYNGEE. Trimming removed 5 bases at V and 4 bases at J, with 15 bases between. CDR3 length: 15 amino acids. The CDR3 coding sequence is TGTGCCAGCAGGTACAGGGTTGCTAGCACCGGGGAGCTGTTTTTT. Protein: CASRYRVASTGELFF.

This clone was seen more than once but under ten times. V usage is TRBV19 and J usage is TRBJ2-7; 8 bases are shared with TRBD1. Germline loops: CDR1 LNHDA, CDR2 SQIVND (reference sequence). This CDR3 comprises 18 residues. Unmatched junction bases numbered 20, after V lost 4 bases and J lost 6 bases. CDR3 sequence reads: CASSNAVWQGAYGGEQYF. The CDR3 nucleotides are TGTGCCAGTAGTAATGCAGTTTGGCAGGGGGCCTATGGGGGCGAGCAGTACTTC.

This CDR3 is CASSLGQVSNQPQHF. CDR3 coding DNA: TGTGCCAGCAGCTTGGGACAGGTTAGCAATCAGCCCCAGCATTTT. This chain connects TRBV5-6 to TRBJ1-5, with D perhaps TRBD1 (6 bases). With 0 bases removed from V and 0 bases from J, the gap between germline ends came to 7 bases. The CDR3 spans 15 residues. Germline V lookup: CDR1 SGHDT, CDR2 YYEEEE.

This chain uses TRBV6-1 with TRBJ2-7; D perhaps matches TRBD1 (7 bases). The CDR3 covers 15 residues. CDR1 is MNHNS and CDR2 is SASEGT in the germline V gene. V gave up 3 bases and J gave up 4 bases, with 16 bases separating them. CDR3 protein: CASSDPQGGRYEQYF. The CDR3 DNA reads as TGTGCCAGCAGTGACCCCCAGGGGGGCAGGTACGAGCAGTACTTC.

This rearrangement joins TRBV11-2 to TRBJ2-2, with TRBD1 matching 7 bases. The germline V gene has CDR1 SGHAT and CDR2 FQNNGV. This CDR3 has 20 amino acids. V shed 0 bases, J shed 1 base, and the junction held 14 bases outside the gene matches. CDR3 region: CASSLDVWDSSRGNTGELFF. The CDR3 nucleotides are TGTGCCAGCAGCTTAGATGTCTGGGACAGCTCCAGAGGGAACACCGGGGAGCTGTTTTTT. The whole variable domain, filled in from reference TRBV11-2 and TRBJ2-2, reads EAGVAQSPRYKIIEKRQSVAFWCNPISGHATLYWYQQILGQGPKLLIQFQNNGVVDDSQLPKDRFSAERLKGVDSTLKIQPAKLEDSAVYLCASSLDVWDSSRGNTGELFFGEGSRLTVL.

The chain combines TRBV7-6 with TRBJ2-5; 11 bases map to TRBD2. The V segment lost 5 bases and the J segment 5 bases; nucleotides outside the gene matches: 7. CDR3 length: 15 amino acids. CDR1 and CDR2 from the germline V gene are SGHVS and FNYEAQ. CDR3 sequence reads: CASSQASGGLETQYF. DNA of the CDR3: TGTGCCAGCAGCCAAGCTAGCGGGGGGTTGGAGACCCAGTACTTC.

The chain links TRBV6-1 to TRBJ2-7; 8 positions match TRBD2. The CDR3 consists of 15 residues. J gave up 0 bases and V 8 bases, and 9 bases lay outside the gene matches. Germline CDR1 is MNHNS and CDR2 is SASEGT. CDR3 nucleotides: TGTGCCAGCGGACATAGCGGGGACTCCTCCTACGAGCAGTACTTC. As protein: CASGHSGDSSYEQYF.

The chain has TRBV7-8 and TRBJ2-7; weak D call: TRBD1 (5 bases). The CDR3 is made up of 16 amino acids. Trimming removed 1 base at V and 4 bases at J, with 17 bases between. Germline CDR1 reads SGHVS; CDR2 reads FQNEAQ. The DNA for the CDR3 is TGTGCCAGCAGCTTAGTCCCGGCAGGGTTGTCTTACGAGCAGTACTTC. This gives the protein CASSLVPAGLSYEQYF.

The chain employs TRBV11-2 and TRBJ2-1; 9 nucleotides align to TRBD2. The V gene end was trimmed by 0 bases and the J gene end by 9 bases; junction bases not matched to a gene: 6. The V gene's germline CDR1 is SGHAT and CDR2 FQNNGV. CDR3 length: 15 residues. CDR3 coding DNA: TGTGCCAGCAGCTTAGAGGCGGGGGGGCGGGGTGAGCAGTTCTTC. Translation gives CASSLEAGGRGEQFF.

The rearrangement joins TRBV7-3 to TRBJ2-5; D may be TRBD1 or TRBD2 (6 bases each). V was clipped by 0 bases and J by 3 bases, with 20 bases between them. This CDR3 comprises 18 residues. The V gene's germline CDR1 is SGHTA and CDR2 FQGTGA. CDR3 residues: CASSLTEGGGGFEETQYF. CDR3 coding DNA: TGTGCCAGCAGCTTAACGGAGGGGGGCGGCGGGTTCGAAGAGACCCAGTACTTC.

The chain joins TRBV7-2 to TRBJ2-1; 8 bases line up with TRBD2. Trimming took 1 base from V and 8 from J; bases not matched to a gene: 10. CDR3 size: 16 residues. Per germline, CDR1 SGHTA and CDR2 FQGNSA. The CDR3 DNA is TGTGCCAGCAGCTTAGTCGGTGCGGGGGGAGTCGATGAGCAGTTCTTC. It is translated as CASSLVGAGGVDEQFF. Supplemented by reference TRBV7-2 and TRBJ2-1, the full variable domain reads GAGVSQSPSNKVTEKGKDVELRCDPISGHTALYWYRQSLGQGLEFLIYFQGNSAPDKSGLPSDRFSAERTGGSVSTLTIQRTQQEDSAVYLCASSLVGAGGVDEQFFGPGTRLTVL.

This chain links TRBV27 with TRBJ2-3; D possibly corresponds to TRBD1 (6 bases). The CDR3 loop spans 15 amino acids. The germline V and J ends were trimmed by 2 bases and 2 bases, with 11 bases remaining between them. Per germline, CDR1 MNHEY and CDR2 SMNVEV (reference sequence). DNA of the CDR3: TGTGCCAGCAGTTTAAGTGGGGACACCACAGATACGCAGTATTTT. It yields the protein CASSLSGDTTDTQYF.

This clone has a handful of counts. This chain links TRBV9 with TRBJ1-5; no clear D gene. Deletions cut 0 bases from V and 5 bases from J, with 9 bases between. Germline V lookup: CDR1 SGDLS, CDR2 YYNGEE. The CDR3 covers 14 residues. This CDR3 reads CASSVEIGDQPQHF. CDR3 in DNA: TGTGCCAGCAGCGTAGAGATTGGGGATCAGCCCCAGCATTTT.

This chain joins TRBV10-2 and TRBJ2-7; 11 bases map to TRBD2. The V gene end was trimmed by 4 bases and the J gene end by 2 bases; junction bases not matched to a gene: 4. In germline, CDR1 is WSHSY, CDR2 SAAADI. The CDR3 extends over 15 amino acids. The CDR3 DNA reads as TGCGCCAGCAGTGCCGTAGCGGGGGGGCCCTACGAGCAGTACTTC. Residues: CASSAVAGGPYEQYF.

The chain joins TRBV5-6 to TRBJ2-7; the match to TRBD1 covers 8 bases. CDR1 is SGHDT and CDR2 is YYEEEE in the germline V gene. J was trimmed by 2 bases and V by 3 bases; bases with no gene match: 1. This CDR3 is built from 13 residues. CDR3 nucleotide sequence: TGTGCCAGCAGCTCGACAGGGGCCTACGAGCAGTACTTC. As protein: CASSSTGAYEQYF.

This chain joins TRBV9 and TRBJ2-6, with D possibly TRBD1 on 5 matching bases. V was cut by 0 bases and J by 4 bases, with 14 bases left in between. CDR1 and CDR2 from the germline V gene are SGDLS and YYNGEE. The CDR3 contains 17 residues. CDR3 residues: CASSVDLAGLGANVLTF. The CDR3 DNA is TGTGCCAGCAGCGTAGATCTCGCAGGGTTAGGGGCCAACGTCCTGACTTTC.

The CDR3 DNA reads TGCGCCAGCAGCCAAGAGAGGGACAGTCCGGATGGCTACACCTTC. This codes for CASSQERDSPDGYTF. The chain uses TRBV4-3 and TRBJ1-2, with 7 bases fitting TRBD1. Germline loops: CDR1 LGHNA, CDR2 YSLEER. J gave up 6 bases and V 0 bases, and 7 bases lay outside the gene matches. The CDR3 is 15 amino acids.